This T cell receptor (beta chain) was identified during a study of blood T cell repertoires in COVID-19. For the study at large: Spain, Italy and the United States supplied samples that represented acute and convalescent COVID-19. In each case, the material was cDNA or gDNA derived from T cells, B-cell-depleted T cells, or PBMCs.

In the source study's methods: Counts of nucleated cells, estimated from reference gene primer amplification, were obtained. Clones were sequenced by immunoSEQ multiplex PCR, and TCRdb holds only the in-frame ones, with some missing. The V and J calls and clone size come from that table; D and trimming were worked out from the DNA. The data hold some 350,000 clones, with around 80% observed a single time. Trimming removed 5 bases from V and 3 bases from J, with 35 bases in between. CDR1 is MDHEN, CDR2 SYDVKM, per germline. CDR3 length: 21 residues. The sample taken for sequencing was peripheral blood. This chain joins TRBV28 and TRBJ2-7, with D perhaps matching TRBD2 (5 bases). This clonotype originated in a man aged 25-45 years with active or convalescent COVID-19. As DNA, the CDR3 is TGTGCCAGCAGTCTAAGGACTTACTCAATAGCGTACCGCACTAATGACTACGAGCAGTACTTC. Protein: CASSLRTYSIAYRTNDYEQYF.